This T cell receptor beta chain was recovered during a study of blood T cell repertoires in COVID-19. Germline V CDR1 and CDR2: KGHDR, SFDVKD. Losses at the gene ends were 7 bases for V and 5 bases for J; bases not matched to a gene: 11. The CDR3 loop spans 15 amino acids. The protocol was immunoSEQ multiplex PCR, while the TCRdb copy is restricted to in-frame clones and leaves out a portion. This sample has about 300,000 clones; under 90% occur once, and the top ten carry under 3.5%. The receptor's source is a woman in her forties or fifties who had been exposed to COVID-19. This chain links TRBV24-1 with TRBJ2-5, with 8 bases aligning to TRBD2. The sequenced sample consisted of PBMCs or T cells enriched from blood (not recorded which). This CDR3 is CATSHRGGSSETQYF. DNA for the CDR3: TGTGCCACCAGCCACCGGGGGGGAAGTTCGGAGACCCAGTACTTC.